The entry below gives a single T cell receptor (beta chain) sequence along with its context. Its antigen is unidentified. Germline CDR1 SGHVS, CDR2 FNYEAQ. V was pared by 5 bases and J by 7 bases, with 14 bases of the junction left unmatched. The CDR3 length is 16 residues. This sample is drawn from a study of shared clonotypes between healthy human individuals. Study observations and caveats: Naive CD4 clonotype sharing across a handful of donors was around 5%. Estimated richness values were generally larger in naive subsets than in memory subsets.

Donors, healthy HIV-negative adults, lacked recent acute infections or vaccinations. Per the study methods: Filtering differed for immunoSEQ, which gave only junction sequences without quality scores. The protocol was immunoSEQ multiplex PCR, while the TCRdb copy is restricted to in-frame clones and leaves out a portion. V and J calls and clone size are given by that table; D and trimming were obtained from the DNA. The sample records 500,000 or so clones, 90% to 97% being singletons. The sequencing input was naive CD4+ T cells sorted from blood. Subset meaning: CD45RA+ positively selected. This clonotype was sampled from a woman in her thirties in good health. This chain links TRBV7-6 with TRBJ2-3, with 8 bases lining up with TRBD2. CDR3 coding DNA: TGTGCCAGCAGCCCTGCCCCCACGGGGGGGGGATATACGCAGTATTTT. It translates to CASSPAPTGGGYTQYF.